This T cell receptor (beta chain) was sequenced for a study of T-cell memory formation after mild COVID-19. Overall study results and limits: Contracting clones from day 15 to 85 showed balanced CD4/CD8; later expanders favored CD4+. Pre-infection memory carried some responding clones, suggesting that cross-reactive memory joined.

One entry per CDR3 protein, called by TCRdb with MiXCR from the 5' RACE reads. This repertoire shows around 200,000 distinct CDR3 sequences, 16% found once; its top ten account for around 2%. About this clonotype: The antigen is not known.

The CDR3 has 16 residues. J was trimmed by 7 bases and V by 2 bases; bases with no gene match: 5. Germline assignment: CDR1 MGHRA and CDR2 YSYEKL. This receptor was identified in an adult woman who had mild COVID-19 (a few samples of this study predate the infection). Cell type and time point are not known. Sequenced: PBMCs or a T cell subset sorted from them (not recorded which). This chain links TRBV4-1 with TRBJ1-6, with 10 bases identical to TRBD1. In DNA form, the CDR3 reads TGCGCCAGCAGCCAACCGGGGACAGGGGTGAATTCACCCCTCCACTTT. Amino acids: CASSQPGTGVNSPLHF.